This TCR beta chain was captured by sequencing in a study of blood T cell repertoires in COVID-19. Background on the study: Some COVID-19 samples were acute and others convalescent; all came from the United States, Italy and Spain. PBMCs, B-cell-depleted T cells, or T cells were the source of the cDNA or gDNA that made up the material.

Original methodology: The authors estimated nucleated cell counts from reference gene primer amplification. The data were produced by immunoSEQ multiplex PCR, yet TCRdb's version contains in-frame clones alone and is incomplete. V and J calls and clone size are as listed in that table; D and trimming were resolved from the DNA. This sample has roughly 220,000 clones, with around 87% found just once. This CDR3 contains 13 residues. Germline V gives CDR1 WNHNN, CDR2 SYGVQD (reference sequence). Trimming shortened V by 4 bases and J by 0 bases, and 4 bases separated the two germline ends. The chain is built from TRBV10-1 and TRBJ1-5; no definite D call. Source material: peripheral blood. This clonotype originated in a woman aged 45-60 years with COVID-19, enrolled during active disease. The CDR3 region is CASSGGSNQPQHF. Here the CDR3 DNA reads TGCGCCAGCAGTGGCGGTAGCAATCAGCCCCAGCATTTT.